Listed below are T cell receptor beta chains from one sample, sequenced in a study of blood T cells in healthy people across ages. TCRdb redid the calling of the 5' RACE reads with MiXCR, one entry per CDR3 protein. The top ten clones hold approximately 3.7% of a sample with a few hundred thousand distinct CDR3 sequences, approximately 26% of them seen once. The sample also formed part of further work on T cells of mothers and their children.

Input material: blood. These receptors all come from a boy aged 2-9 years in good health. CDR3s include the opening cysteine and the closing phenylalanine or tryptophan.

>TRBV7-9
CASSILAGGGEETQYF
>TRBV10-3
CAISEPHIEETQYF
>TRBV6-1
CATEPGFIRNQPQHF
>TRBV29-1
CSVAVSGLKTQYF
>TRBV20-1
CSADGGRQETQYF
>TRBV4-2
CASSQSIVDNEQFF
>TRBV20-1
CSARDEGVRYGYTF
>TRBV7-6
CASSEYRGEQFF
>TRBV9
CASSTQEYNEQFF
>TRBV5-1
CASTRTGPYNEQFF
>TRBV20-1
CSARVETGSRPLHF
>TRBV4-1
CASSPRDGSYVVDTQYF